One sample yielded the 12 T cell receptor beta chains listed below, sequenced in a study of T cells in Graves' hyperthyroidism and ophthalmopathy. TCR beta CDR3 region amplification was performed from RNA transcripts. The study used the HTBI primer set for a first-round RT-PCR of the TCR CDR3. Via MiXCR, TCRdb re-called the multiplex PCR reads, giving one row per CDR3 protein. The sample has under 650,000 distinct CDR3 sequences, around 15% seen once; the top ten hold 3% to 4%. Sequenced: blood. The receptors were gathered from a woman under 40 with Graves' hyperthyroidism.

This clonotype appeared many times. This sequence joins TRBV20-1 and TRBJ2-7; 7 positions agree with TRBD1. This CDR3 spans 13 amino acids. Germline V CDR1 and CDR2: DFQATT, SNEGSKA (reference sequence). V was clipped by 4 bases and J by 5 bases; unmatched bases: 8. The CDR3 DNA follows: TGCAGTGCTACAAGGGGGCTTGGGAACGAGCAGTACTTC. It yields the protein CSATRGLGNEQYF.

This clonotype was picked up many times. The chain carries TRBV15 and TRBJ2-1; TRBD2 is a possible D gene (5 bases). Trimming stripped 8 bases from V and 0 bases from J, with 17 bases between. CDR3 length equals 16 residues. Germline V gene data show CDR1 as LNHNV and CDR2 as YYDKDF (reference sequence). The CDR3 DNA reads as TGTGCCACCTCGAATAATAAGCGGTTCTCCTACAATGAGCAGTTCTTC. Its protein is CATSNNKRFSYNEQFF.

The rearrangement uses TRBV18 and TRBJ2-2, with D maybe TRBD2 (6 bases). Germline assignment: CDR1 KGHSH and CDR2 LQKENI. The ends were cut back, 0 bases at V and 6 bases at J, with 14 bases in the middle. This CDR3 region has 16 residues. In nucleotides, the CDR3 is TGTGCCAGCTCACCACCGGGACCCGGAGGGGCCGGGGAGCTGTTTTTT. Its translation is CASSPPGPGGAGELFF.

This clonotype was counted many times. The chain uses TRBV24-1 and TRBJ2-4; 10 positions match TRBD2. J lost 3 bases, V lost 0 bases, and 4 bases had no gene match. Germline lookup yields CDR1 KGHDR and CDR2 SFDVKD. The CDR3 loop spans 17 amino acids. The CDR3 DNA sequence: TGTGCCACCAGTGATTTGCTTACTAGCGGGGACAAAAACATTCAGTACTTC. The encoded protein is CATSDLLTSGDKNIQYF.

The rearrangement links TRBV20-1 to TRBJ2-7; 12 bases are a match to TRBD2. V lost 4 bases to trimming and J lost 3 bases; unmatched junction nucleotides: 4. In germline, CDR1 is DFQATT, CDR2 SNEGSKA (reference sequence). The CDR3 contains 14 residues. This CDR3 is CSAITSGRIYEQYF. The CDR3 nucleotides read TGCAGTGCTATAACTAGCGGGAGGATCTACGAGCAGTACTTC.

DNA for the CDR3: TGTGCCAGCAGGAACTGGGACAGGGGGCGCGGTGGGTACTTC. Protein sequence: CASRNWDRGRGGYF. The chain links TRBV6-1 to TRBJ2-5, with 12 bases matching TRBD1. This CDR3 region has 14 residues. Germline CDR1 MNHNS, CDR2 SASEGT. The V segment lost 6 bases and the J segment 13 bases; nucleotides outside the gene matches: 12.

The chain couples TRBV6-1 to TRBJ2-2; 8 bases agree with TRBD2. CDR1 is MNHNS and CDR2 is SASEGT in the germline V gene. The CDR3 sequence is 14 residues long. V shed 7 bases, J shed 5 bases, and the junction held 6 bases outside the gene matches. Written as DNA, the CDR3 is TGTGCCAGCAACGGGAGGGCCGGGACCGGGGAGCTGTTTTTT. Amino acids: CASNGRAGTGELFF.

This chain connects TRBV12-3 or TRBV12-4 to TRBJ1-1, with D unresolved. The CDR3 is 14 residues long. V lost 2 bases and J 2 bases, leaving 9 bases between the germline ends. CDR3 nucleotides: TGTGCCAGCAGTTTAAACGGCCACAACACTGAAGCTTTCTTT. Amino acids: CASSLNGHNTEAFF.

Comments on this clonotype: This may be a read error: a much more frequent sequence differs by one nucleotide. V gene TRBV28 combines with J gene TRBJ2-2; 8 nucleotides match TRBD1. With V trimmed by 8 bases and J by 2 bases, 4 bases remained unmatched. Germline CDR1 MDHEN, CDR2 SYDVKM. The CDR3 length is 14 residues. The CDR3 region is CASPDRGNTGELFF. CDR3 in DNA: TGTGCCAGCCCCGACAGGGGCAACACCGGGGAGCTGTTTTTT.

This clonotype was picked up many times. The chain uses TRBV2 and TRBJ1-1, with D perhaps matching TRBD1 (5 bases). This CDR3 comprises 14 residues. Trimming took 3 bases from V and 1 from J, leaving 9 bases between them. Per germline, CDR1 SNHLY and CDR2 FYNNEI. CDR3 nucleotides: TGTGCCAGCAGTGAGGGGCAGGGGAACACTGAAGCTTTCTTT. Amino acids: CASSEGQGNTEAFF.

Only a few counts were recorded for this clonotype. This chain connects TRBV5-1 to TRBJ2-7; 12 bases line up with TRBD2. Germline loops: CDR1 SGHRS, CDR2 YFSETQ. The J segment lost 4 bases and the V segment lost 5 bases, leaving 4 bases of the junction unmatched. The CDR3 has 14 residues. CDR3 DNA sequence: TGCGCCAGCAGATACGGACTAGCGGGATACGAGCAGTACTTC. Protein product: CASRYGLAGYEQYF.

This clonotype was seen at least ten times. This sequence joins TRBV7-2 and TRBJ1-4; 7 positions match TRBD1. V was clipped by 1 base and J by 10 bases; unmatched bases: 3. The germline CDR1 and CDR2 sequences are SGHTA and FQGNSA. This CDR3 is 13 amino acids long. CDR3 amino acids: CASSLEAGGKLFF. In nucleotides, the CDR3 is TGTGCCAGCAGCTTAGAGGCAGGGGGAAAACTGTTTTTT.